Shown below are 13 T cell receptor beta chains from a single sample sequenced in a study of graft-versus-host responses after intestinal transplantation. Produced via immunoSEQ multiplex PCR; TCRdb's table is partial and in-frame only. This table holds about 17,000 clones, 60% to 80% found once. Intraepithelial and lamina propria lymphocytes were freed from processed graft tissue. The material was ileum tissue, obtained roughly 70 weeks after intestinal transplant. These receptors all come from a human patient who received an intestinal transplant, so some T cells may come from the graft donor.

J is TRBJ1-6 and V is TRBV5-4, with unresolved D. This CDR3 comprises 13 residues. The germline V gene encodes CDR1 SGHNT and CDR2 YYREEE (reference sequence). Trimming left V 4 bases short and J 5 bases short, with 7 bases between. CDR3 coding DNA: TGTGCCAGCAGCCGGGAGGATAATTCACCCCTCCACTTT. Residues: CASSREDNSPLHF. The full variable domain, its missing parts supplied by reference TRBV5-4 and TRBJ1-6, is ETGVTQSPTHLIKTRGQQVTLRCSSQSGHNTVSWYQQALGQGPQFIFQYYREEENGRGNFPPRFSGLQFPNYSSELNVNALELDDSALYLCASSREDNSPLHFGNGTRLTVT.

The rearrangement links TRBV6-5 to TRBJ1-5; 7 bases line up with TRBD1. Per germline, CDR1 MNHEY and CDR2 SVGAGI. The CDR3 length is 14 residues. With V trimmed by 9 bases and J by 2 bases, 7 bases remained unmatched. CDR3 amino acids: CASFTGEGNQPQHF. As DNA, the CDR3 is TGTGCCAGTTTCACAGGGGAAGGCAATCAGCCCCAGCATTTT.

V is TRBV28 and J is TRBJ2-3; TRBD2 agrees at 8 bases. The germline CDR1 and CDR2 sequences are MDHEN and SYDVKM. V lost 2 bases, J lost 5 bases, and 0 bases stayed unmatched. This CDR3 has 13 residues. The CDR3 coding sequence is TGTGCCAGCAGTTTACTAGCGGGAGATACGCAGTATTTT. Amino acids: CASSLLAGDTQYF.

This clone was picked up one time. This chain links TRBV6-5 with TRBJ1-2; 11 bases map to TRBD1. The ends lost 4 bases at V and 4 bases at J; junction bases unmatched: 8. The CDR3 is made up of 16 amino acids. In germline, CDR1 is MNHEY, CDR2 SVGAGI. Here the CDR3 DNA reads TGTGCCAGCAGTTGGACCGGGACAGGGGGGATCTATGGCTACACCTTC. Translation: CASSWTGTGGIYGYTF.

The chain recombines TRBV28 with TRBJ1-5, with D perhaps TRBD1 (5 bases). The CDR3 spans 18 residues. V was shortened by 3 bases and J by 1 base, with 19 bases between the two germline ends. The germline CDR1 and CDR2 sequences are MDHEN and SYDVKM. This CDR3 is CASSFHRDSWGSNQPQHF. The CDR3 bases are TGTGCCAGCAGTTTTCACCGGGACTCCTGGGGAAGCAATCAGCCCCAGCATTTT.

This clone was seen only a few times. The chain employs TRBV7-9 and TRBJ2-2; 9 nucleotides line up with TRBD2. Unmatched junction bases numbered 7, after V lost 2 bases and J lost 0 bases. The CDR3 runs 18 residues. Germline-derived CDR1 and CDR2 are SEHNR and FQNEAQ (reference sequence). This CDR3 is CASSLRGAGGANTGELFF. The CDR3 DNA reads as TGTGCCAGCAGCTTAAGGGGAGCGGGGGGAGCGAACACCGGGGAGCTGTTTTTT.

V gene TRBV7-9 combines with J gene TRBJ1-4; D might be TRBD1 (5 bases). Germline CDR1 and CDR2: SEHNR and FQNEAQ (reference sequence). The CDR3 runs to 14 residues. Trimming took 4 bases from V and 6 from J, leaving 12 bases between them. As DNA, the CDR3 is TGTGCCAGCAGCTCGGGGGGAGGTCATGAAAAACTGTTTTTT. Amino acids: CASSSGGGHEKLFF.

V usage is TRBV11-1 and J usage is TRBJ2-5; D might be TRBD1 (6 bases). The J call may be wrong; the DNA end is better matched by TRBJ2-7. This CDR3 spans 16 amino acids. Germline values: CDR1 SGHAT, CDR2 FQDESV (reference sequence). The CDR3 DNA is TGTGCCAGCAGCCCGTGGGTAGGGGGAGACCCCTACGAGCAGTACTTC. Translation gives CASSPWVGGDPYEQYF.

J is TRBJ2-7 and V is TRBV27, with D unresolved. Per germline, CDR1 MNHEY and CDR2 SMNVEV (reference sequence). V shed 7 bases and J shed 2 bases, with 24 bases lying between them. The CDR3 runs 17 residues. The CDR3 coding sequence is TGTGCCAGCACCTCCCTCAGGCTAGAGCGAAGGCCCTACGAGCAGTACTTC. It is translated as CASTSLRLERRPYEQYF.

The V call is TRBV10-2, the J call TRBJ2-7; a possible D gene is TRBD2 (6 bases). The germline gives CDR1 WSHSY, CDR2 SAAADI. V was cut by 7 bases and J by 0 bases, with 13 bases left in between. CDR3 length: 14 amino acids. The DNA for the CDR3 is TGCGCCAGCACGGGACTTCTAAGCTCCTACGAGCAGTACTTC. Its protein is CASTGLLSSYEQYF.

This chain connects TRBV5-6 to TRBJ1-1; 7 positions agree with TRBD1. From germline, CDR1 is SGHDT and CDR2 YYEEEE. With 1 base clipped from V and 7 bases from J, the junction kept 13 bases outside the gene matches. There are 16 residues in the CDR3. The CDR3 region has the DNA TGTGCCAGCAGCTTGTCGTTTGAGGGACAGATATTTGAAGCTTTCTTT. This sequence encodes CASSLSFEGQIFEAFF.

The CDR3, as DNA: TGTGCCAGCAGCCCCGACAGGGCCTATGGCTACACCTTC. It codes for CASSPDRAYGYTF. This sequence joins TRBV28 and TRBJ1-2; the match to TRBD1 covers 7 bases. V lost 6 bases to trimming and J lost 4 bases; unmatched junction nucleotides: 5. CDR1 and CDR2 from the germline V gene are MDHEN and SYDVKM. The CDR3 contains 13 residues.

CDR3 in amino acids: CASSVSSGNTIYF. CDR3 coding DNA: TGTGCCAGCAGTGTCTCTTCTGGAAACACCATATATTTT. The V gene is TRBV6-1, the J gene TRBJ1-3; unclear D gene. The germline CDR1 and CDR2 sequences are MNHNS and SASEGT. V was cut by 4 bases and J by 1 base, with 5 bases left in between. The CDR3 extends over 13 amino acids.